The next 27 T cell receptor beta chains were all read from a single sample in a study of identical twins. TCRdb processed the 5' RACE reads anew with MiXCR; each CDR3 protein has one entry. Among about 240,000 distinct CDR3 sequences listed, 10% to 13% were seen once. Sequenced sample: memory T cells sorted from blood. All receptors derive from a man between 50 and 59 years old in good health.

The CDR3 DNA is TGCGCCAGCAGCTTGGGCCAGGCTCAGACCCAGTACTTC. It translates to CASSLGQAQTQYF. The J gene is TRBJ2-5, the V gene TRBV5-1, with D unclear. CDR1 SGHRS and CDR2 YFSETQ come from the germline V gene. This CDR3 contains 13 residues. V was pared by 0 bases and J by 6 bases, with 9 bases between. Filled out from reference TRBV5-1 and TRBJ2-5, the complete variable domain reads KAGVTQTPRYLIKTRGQQVTLSCSPISGHRSVSWYQQTPGQGLQFLFEYFSETQRNKGNFPGRFSGRQFSNSRSEMNVSTLELGDSALYLCASSLGQAQTQYFGPGTRLLVL.

This clonotype has a count of ten or more. The chain combines TRBV4-3 with TRBJ2-4; 8 bases match TRBD1. Germline V gene data show CDR1 as LGHNA and CDR2 as YSLEER. The CDR3 extends over 19 amino acids. Unmatched junction bases numbered 11, after V lost 0 bases and J lost 1 base. The CDR3 DNA reads TGCGCCAGCAGCCAAGATTTCGGACAGGGCCTTCAGGCCAAAAACATTCAGTACTTC. It codes for CASSQDFGQGLQAKNIQYF.

The table lists this clonotype with a few counts. This chain uses TRBV11-2 with TRBJ2-7; D uncertain. V lost 4 bases, J lost 2 bases, and 15 bases lay in between. The CDR3 length is 15 residues. The V gene's germline CDR1 is SGHAT and CDR2 FQNNGV. The CDR3 DNA sequence: TGTGCCAGCAGCTCACTACGGCGGAGCACCTACGAGCAGTACTTC. Its translation is CASSSLRRSTYEQYF.

This clonotype was counted many times. This chain links TRBV12-3 or TRBV12-4 with TRBJ2-1, with 9 bases fitting TRBD2. Trimming took 6 bases from V and 0 from J; bases not matched to a gene: 6. This CDR3 is built from 16 residues. DNA of the CDR3: TGTGCCAGCAGGGACGATAGCGGGAGCTCCTACAATGAGCAGTTCTTC. This codes for CASRDDSGSSYNEQFF.

This clonotype came up a few times. The chain employs TRBV28 and TRBJ1-4; 7 bases are shared with TRBD1. Germline-derived CDR1 and CDR2 are MDHEN and SYDVKM. V lost 2 bases to trimming and J lost 14 bases; unmatched junction nucleotides: 5. The CDR3 is made up of 12 amino acids. The CDR3, as DNA: TGTGCCAGCAGTTTACGGGGCAGGGGGCTGTTTTTT. This encodes CASSLRGRGLFF. Full variable domain (rest looked up from reference TRBV28 and TRBJ1-4): DVKVTQSSRYLVKRTGEKVFLECVQDMDHENMFWYRQDPGLGLRLIYFSYDVKMKEKGDIPEGYSVSREKKERFSLILESASTNQTSMYLCASSLRGRGLFFGSGTQLSVL.

This clonotype was recorded many times. The chain uses TRBV4-3 and TRBJ1-1; D call uncertain. The V and J ends lost 0 bases and 5 bases respectively, with 13 bases between them. CDR3 size: 15 residues. Germline-derived CDR1 and CDR2 are LGHNA and YSLEER. The CDR3 reads CASSQDSGRWTEAFF. The CDR3 DNA reads as TGCGCCAGCAGCCAAGATTCCGGTAGGTGGACTGAAGCTTTCTTT.

This clonotype occurred many times. V gene TRBV5-1 combines with J gene TRBJ1-2, with a weak D call TRBD1 (5 bases). The V gene's germline CDR1 is SGHRS and CDR2 YFSETQ. Trimming took off 0 bases at V and 4 bases at J, with 13 bases between the two ends. There are 15 residues in the CDR3. CDR3 nucleotides: TGCGCCAGCAGCTTGGCCGGGACCAACTCCTATGGCTACACCTTC. It specifies CASSLAGTNSYGYTF.

This clonotype was found many times. The chain joins TRBV28 to TRBJ2-3, with TRBD2 matching over 8 bases. Per the germline V gene, CDR1 is MDHEN and CDR2 is SYDVKM. CDR3 length: 16 amino acids. Trimming at V came to 7 bases and at J to 3 bases, leaving 12 bases not matched to a gene. The CDR3 DNA reads as TGTGCCAGCACCCGCCTACTTGCGGGGGGAACAGATACGCAGTATTTT. Residues: CASTRLLAGGTDTQYF.

This clonotype was detected many times. The gene calls are TRBV3-1 and TRBJ2-7, with 8 positions matching TRBD1. Trimming cost V 0 bases and J 2 bases; bases outside gene matches: 9. This CDR3 comprises 17 residues. Germline CDR1 and CDR2: LGHDT and YNNKEL (reference sequence). CDR3 bases: TGTGCCAGCAGCCAAGAATTTGTACGGGACAGGCCCTACGAGCAGTACTTC. Its protein is CASSQEFVRDRPYEQYF.

This clonotype was recorded many times. The chain uses TRBV29-1 and TRBJ1-1; 7 positions match TRBD1. The CDR3 totals 12 residues. Trimming removed 2 bases from V and 10 bases from J; junction bases left unmatched: 7. The germline CDR1 and CDR2 sequences are SQVTM and ANQGSEA. Here the CDR3 DNA reads TGCAGCGTTGAATTAGGGGGCACTAGAGCTTTCTTT. Its translation: CSVELGGTRAFF.

In this sample, this clonotype turned up many times. J is TRBJ2-3 and V is TRBV6-1; D is unresolved. CDR1 MNHNS and CDR2 SASEGT come from the germline V gene. CDR3 length: 16 amino acids. The V and J ends lost 7 bases and 3 bases respectively, with 20 bases between them. The CDR3 sequence is CASTKLLGAVTDTQYF. Written as DNA, the CDR3 is TGTGCCAGCACAAAGCTGCTAGGCGCCGTGACAGATACGCAGTATTTT.

This clonotype was picked up a small number of times. The J gene is TRBJ2-5, the V gene TRBV7-2; maybe TRBD1 (6 bases). V was trimmed by 5 bases and J by 3 bases, leaving 22 bases between them. This CDR3 contains 17 residues. Germline V gives CDR1 SGHTA, CDR2 FQGNSA. CDR3 region: CASSRQWGRGQKETQYF. CDR3 DNA sequence: TGTGCCAGCAGCAGACAATGGGGGCGAGGGCAGAAAGAGACCCAGTACTTC.

On this clonotype: This sequence may be a read error, since a much larger clone differs from it by one base. The chain carries TRBV20-1 and TRBJ2-3; 10 nucleotides line up with TRBD2. Germline V CDR1 and CDR2: DFQATT, SNEGSKA (reference sequence). This CDR3 comprises 15 residues. The CDR3 here is CSASLAGDGTGTQYF. The CDR3 region has the DNA TGCAGTGCCAGTCTAGCGGGAGATGGGACAGGTACGCAGTATTTT.

This clonotype has ten or more counts. The V and J genes are TRBV10-2 and TRBJ2-3; the D is unclear. CDR1 WSHSY and CDR2 SAAADI come from the germline V gene. Deletions cut 7 bases from V and 6 bases from J, with 14 bases between. The CDR3 sequence is 13 residues long. This CDR3 reads CASKDSPVDTQYF. CDR3 coding DNA: TGCGCCAGCAAAGACTCCCCCGTGGATACGCAGTATTTT.

This clonotype was seen repeatedly, ten times or more. This chain joins TRBV5-1 and TRBJ1-5; no firm D call. V lost 5 bases and J lost 8, with 20 bases in between. CDR1 and CDR2 (germline): SGHRS, YFSETQ. This CDR3 spans 15 amino acids. The CDR3, as DNA: TGCGCCAGCAGGGCTCTGGGAAAGGGATCGGAGCCCCAGCATTTT. It yields the protein CASRALGKGSEPQHF.

The table lists this clonotype with a few counts. The rearrangement joins TRBV6-1 to TRBJ1-6, with 8 bases lining up with TRBD1. CDR3 size: 15 residues. Trimming removed 6 bases from V and 5 bases from J; junction bases left unmatched: 6. From germline, CDR1 is MNHNS and CDR2 SASEGT. This chain's CDR3 is CASSPRQGNNSPLHF. The CDR3 DNA is TGTGCCAGCAGCCCAAGACAGGGGAATAATTCACCCCTCCACTTT.

There are many counts of this clonotype. CDR3 region: CASSKTLYTEAFF. CDR3 DNA sequence: TGTGCCAGCAGTAAAACGCTATACACTGAAGCTTTCTTT. The gene calls are TRBV6-1 and TRBJ1-1; D is ambiguous. CDR3 size: 13 residues. CDR1 is MNHNS and CDR2 is SASEGT in the germline V gene. V lost 5 bases and J 3 bases, leaving 10 bases between the germline ends.

This clonotype came up many times. The gene calls are TRBV12-3 or TRBV12-4 and TRBJ1-2; possibly TRBD1 for D (5 bases). The V end was cut by 7 bases, the J end by 7 bases, with 13 bases between. The CDR3 consists of 12 residues. The CDR3 DNA reads TGTGCCAGCAACTTGGGGGGAACTGGCTACACCTTC. Protein product: CASNLGGTGYTF.

The table lists this clonotype with a count of one. The chain links TRBV5-8 to TRBJ2-5, with D perhaps matching TRBD1 or TRBD2 (5 bases each). Trimming shortened V by 5 bases and J by 2 bases, and 22 bases separated the two germline ends. The CDR3 has 17 amino acids. The germline V gene encodes CDR1 SGHTS and CDR2 YDEGEE. The CDR3 region has the DNA TGTGCCAGCAGTTATGGGGCCGGGGTGGGGCGGCAAGAGACCCAGTACTTC. Translation gives CASSYGAGVGRQETQYF.

In its sample, this clonotype was seen many times. This chain connects TRBV20-1 to TRBJ2-1; D is undetermined. Germline loops: CDR1 DFQATT, CDR2 SNEGSKA (reference sequence). V was shortened by 1 base and J by 7 bases, with 5 bases between the two germline ends. The CDR3 is 11 amino acids. CDR3 protein: CSARAANEQFF. CDR3 bases: TGCAGTGCTAGAGCGGCTAATGAGCAGTTCTTC.

This clonotype has at least ten counts. The chain employs TRBV3-1 and TRBJ2-3; a weak D match, TRBD2 (6 bases). V lost 4 bases to trimming and J lost 1 base, with 12 bases between them. The CDR3 runs 15 residues. Germline-derived CDR1 and CDR2 are LGHDT and YNNKEL (reference sequence). The CDR3 DNA reads TGTGCCAGCAGCCCGGAGGGCCGCGGCACAGATACGCAGTATTTT. Its protein is CASSPEGRGTDTQYF.

This clonotype has more than one count but fewer than ten. V gene TRBV6-5 combines with J gene TRBJ1-2; 7 positions match TRBD1. V was pared by 4 bases and J by 4 bases, with 3 bases of the junction left unmatched. The CDR3 covers 13 residues. Germline V lookup: CDR1 MNHEY, CDR2 SVGAGI. Written as DNA, the CDR3 is TGTGCCAGCAGTTTAGACAGGGCCTATGGCTACACCTTC. Amino acid sequence: CASSLDRAYGYTF.

This clonotype came up many times. This sequence joins TRBV7-2 and TRBJ2-1; TRBD2 is a possible D gene (5 bases). The CDR3 covers 14 residues. Trimming shortened V by 5 bases and J by 6 bases, and 14 bases separated the two germline ends. CDR1 and CDR2 (germline): SGHTA, FQGNSA. CDR3 DNA sequence: TGTGCCAGCAGCCCTCAGAGGGCACCCAATGAGCAGTTCTTC. This codes for CASSPQRAPNEQFF.

This clonotype was recorded many times. The chain is built from TRBV6-2 or TRBV6-3 and TRBJ2-1; 7 bases line up with TRBD2. The J segment lost 10 bases and the V segment lost 6 bases, leaving 12 bases of the junction unmatched. This CDR3 comprises 14 residues. The germline gives CDR1 MNHEY, CDR2 SVGEGT. The CDR3 DNA is TGTGCCAGCAGCCCCACAGTAGCGGGCGTGGAGCAGTTCTTC. Protein product: CASSPTVAGVEQFF.

This chain links TRBV29-1 with TRBJ1-2, with a possible D match to TRBD1 (6 bases). The CDR3 covers 12 residues. CDR1 is SQVTM and CDR2 is ANQGSEA in the germline V gene. The V end was cut by 8 bases, the J end by 7 bases, with 17 bases between. CDR3 region: CSIRGGAGGYTF. The CDR3 DNA sequence: TGCAGCATTCGCGGGGGGGCTGGTGGCTACACCTTC.

The chain uses TRBV9 and TRBJ2-7, with 9 bases that match TRBD1. Germline CDR1 reads SGDLS; CDR2 reads YYNGEE. CDR3 length: 16 residues. Trimming removed 3 bases from V and 5 bases from J; junction bases left unmatched: 12. For the CDR3, the DNA is TGTGCCAGCAGCGAGGCGATGGGACAGGGATCGGACGAGCAGTACTTC. As protein: CASSEAMGQGSDEQYF.

This clonotype was observed a handful of times. A much larger clone differs from this one at a single base, so this may be a read error. V is TRBV6-2 or TRBV6-3 and J is TRBJ1-1, with TRBD1 as a possible D gene (6 bases). The germline V gene has CDR1 MNHEY and CDR2 SVGEGT. The CDR3 loop spans 11 amino acids. The CDR3 sequence is CASRQGTEASF. The CDR3 DNA reads TGTGCCAGCAGGCAGGGGACTGAAGCTTCCTTT.